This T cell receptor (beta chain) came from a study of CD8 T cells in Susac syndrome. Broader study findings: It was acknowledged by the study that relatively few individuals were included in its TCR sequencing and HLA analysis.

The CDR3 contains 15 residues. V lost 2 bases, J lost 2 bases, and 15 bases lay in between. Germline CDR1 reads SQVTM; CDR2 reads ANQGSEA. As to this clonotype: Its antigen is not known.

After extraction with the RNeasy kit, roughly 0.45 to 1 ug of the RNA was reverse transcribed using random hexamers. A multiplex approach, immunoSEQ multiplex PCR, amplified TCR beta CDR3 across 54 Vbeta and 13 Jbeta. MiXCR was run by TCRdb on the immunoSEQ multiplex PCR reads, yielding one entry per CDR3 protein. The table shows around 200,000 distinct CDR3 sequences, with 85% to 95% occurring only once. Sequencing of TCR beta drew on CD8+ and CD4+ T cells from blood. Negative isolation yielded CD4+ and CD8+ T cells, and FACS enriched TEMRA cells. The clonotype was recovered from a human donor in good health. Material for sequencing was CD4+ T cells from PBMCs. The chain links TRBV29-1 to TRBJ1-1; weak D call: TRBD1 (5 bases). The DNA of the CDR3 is TGCAGCGTTGAACGATCAGGGATGGGAAACACTGAAGCTTTCTTT. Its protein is CSVERSGMGNTEAFF.